This TCR beta chain was sequenced in a study of blood T cell repertoires in COVID-19. Looking at the study overall: The United States, Italy and Spain supplied acute and convalescent COVID-19 samples.

CDR1 SGHRS and CDR2 YFSETQ come from the germline V gene. Trimming stripped 0 bases from V and 2 bases from J, with 11 bases between. This CDR3 is 15 amino acids long. Original data processing: Nucleated cell number was recorded as an estimate derived from reference gene primer amplification. Measured with immunoSEQ multiplex PCR; TCRdb has only the in-frame clones, and not every one. Clonal size and the V and J genes are those of that table, whereas D and trimming came from the DNA. The sample contains under 250,000 clones, around 83% of which appear only once. The sequenced sample was peripheral blood. The J gene is TRBJ1-2, the V gene TRBV5-1, with D tentatively TRBD1 (5 bases). This clonotype was sampled from a man of 80 years or more with acute or convalescent COVID-19. CDR3 amino acids: CASSLAAGGNYGYTF. The CDR3 DNA is TGCGCCAGCAGCTTGGCCGCCGGGGGAAACTATGGCTACACCTTC.